This T cell receptor (beta chain) comes out of a study of T-cell reconstitution after alpha-beta-depleted transplantation in children. General observations from the study: Reportedly, roughly two months post-transplant, alpha-beta T cells arose from several hundred expanded graft clones.

In this sample, this clonotype turned up a few times. Its cognate antigen is unknown. Unique molecular identifiers were incorporated during preparation of the TCRbeta library. TCRdb re-called the PCR reads with MiXCR, one entry per CDR3 protein. The sample includes around 440,000 distinct CDR3 sequences, under 12% of them seen just once. Germline CDR1 SGHTA, CDR2 FQGNSA. The CDR3 is 17 amino acids. The J segment lost 6 bases and the V segment lost 3 bases, leaving 11 bases of the junction unmatched. The sample consisted of PBMCs, taken before TCRalphabeta/CD19-depleted stem cell transplant. This chain joins TRBV7-2 and TRBJ2-1, with 10 bases lining up with TRBD2. The clonotype was recovered from a child aged 2 to 10 with inherited bone marrow failure, due to receive a stem cell transplant. The CDR3 DNA sequence: TGTGCCAGCAGCTTGCCCCCCGGGACTAGCGTACTCAATGAGCAGTTCTTC. This gives the protein CASSLPPGTSVLNEQFF.